This T cell receptor (beta chain) originates from a study of T cell responses to AZD1222 COVID-19 vaccine. Study-level points and caveats: Seropositive status at baseline applied to only five to seven AZD1222 recipients.

Of note for this clone: Its specificity is unknown.

Generated by immunoSEQ multiplex PCR, the TCRdb table keeps only in-frame clones and is missing some. Here the sample spans tens of thousands of clones, about nine tenths being singletons. CDR3 size: 14 residues. In germline, CDR1 is LNHDA, CDR2 SQIVND (reference sequence). V lost 10 bases and J lost 5, with 20 bases in between. Here the sequenced sample was peripheral blood, taken 28 days after the second AZD1222 dose. The V gene is TRBV19, the J gene TRBJ2-5; the D gene is possibly TRBD1 (6 bases). This receptor was taken from an adult who received the AZD1222 COVID-19 vaccine. CDR3 in DNA: TGTGCCATTATCAGGGGACCCATAGGTGAGACCCAGTACTTC. This gives the protein CAIIRGPIGETQYF.